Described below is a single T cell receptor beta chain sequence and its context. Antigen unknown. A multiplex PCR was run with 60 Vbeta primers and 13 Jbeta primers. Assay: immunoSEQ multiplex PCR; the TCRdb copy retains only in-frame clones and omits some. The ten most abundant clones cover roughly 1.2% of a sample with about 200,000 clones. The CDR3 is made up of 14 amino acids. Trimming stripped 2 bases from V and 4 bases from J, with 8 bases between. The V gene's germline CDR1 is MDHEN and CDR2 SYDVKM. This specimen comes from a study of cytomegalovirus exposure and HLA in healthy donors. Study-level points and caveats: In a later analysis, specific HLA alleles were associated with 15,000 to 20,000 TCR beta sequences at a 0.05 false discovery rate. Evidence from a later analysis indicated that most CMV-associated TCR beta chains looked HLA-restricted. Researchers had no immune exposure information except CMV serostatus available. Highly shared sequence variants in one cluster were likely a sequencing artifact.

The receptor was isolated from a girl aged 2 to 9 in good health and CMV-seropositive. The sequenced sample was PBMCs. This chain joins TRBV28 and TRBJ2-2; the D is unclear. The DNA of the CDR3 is TGTGCCAGCAGTTTACGCCAGGCCACCGGGGAGCTGTTTTTT. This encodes CASSLRQATGELFF.